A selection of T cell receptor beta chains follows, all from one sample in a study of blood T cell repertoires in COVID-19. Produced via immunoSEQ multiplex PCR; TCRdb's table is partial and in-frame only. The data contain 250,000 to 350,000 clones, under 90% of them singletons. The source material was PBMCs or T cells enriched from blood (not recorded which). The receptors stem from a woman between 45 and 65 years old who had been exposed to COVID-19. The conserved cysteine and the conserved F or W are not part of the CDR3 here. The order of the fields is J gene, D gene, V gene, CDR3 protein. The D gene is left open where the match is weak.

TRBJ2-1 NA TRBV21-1 ASTLPQGEQF
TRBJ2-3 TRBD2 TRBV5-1 ASSRAGGTTDTQY
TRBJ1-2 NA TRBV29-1 SVAREYYGYT
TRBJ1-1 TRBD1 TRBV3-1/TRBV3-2 ASSQEVTGGSSEAF
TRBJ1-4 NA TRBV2 ASSDGGASNEKLF
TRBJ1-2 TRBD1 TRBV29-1 SVAMAGGIGYT
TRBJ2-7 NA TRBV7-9 ASSETGTPTYEQY
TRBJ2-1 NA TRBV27 ASSRAGGPSYNEQF
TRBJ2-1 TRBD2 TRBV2 ASSSPRGGGSYNEQF
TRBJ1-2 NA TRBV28 ASSFSRDTTNYGYT
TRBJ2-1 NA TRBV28 ASSFQNEQF
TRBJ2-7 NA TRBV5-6 ASSSGQLDYEQY
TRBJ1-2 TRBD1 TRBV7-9 ASSLGGRDSNYGYT
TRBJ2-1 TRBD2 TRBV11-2 ASSPDVGGAYNEQF
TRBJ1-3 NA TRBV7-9 ASSYRGADTIY
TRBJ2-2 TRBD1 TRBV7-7 ASSLATLAGGGTGELF
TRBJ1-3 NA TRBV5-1 ASSRDTYSGNTIY
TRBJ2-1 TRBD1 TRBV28 ASRPGTGAYNEQF
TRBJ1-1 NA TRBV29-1 SAQKSNTEAF
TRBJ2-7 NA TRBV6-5 ASSSGGGLEQY
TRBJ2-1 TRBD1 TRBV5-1 ASSSDRVYNEQF
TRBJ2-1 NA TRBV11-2 ASSLDSYNEQF